This T cell receptor beta chain was recovered during a study of CD8+ T cells in alopecia areata. Turning to this clone: Its antigen is not identified.

The authors extracted RNA and reverse transcribed it into cDNA as the sequencing template. Assay: immunoSEQ multiplex PCR; the TCRdb copy retains only in-frame clones and omits some. Among fewer than 250,000 clones listed, roughly three fifths were seen once. The treatment here: oral pan-JAK inhibitor, 5-10 mg twice daily. Overall study findings and caveats: Sharing of TCRs across patients appeared less clear than in mice, possibly for HLA-related reasons.

The V gene's germline CDR1 is LGHNA and CDR2 YSLEER. V lost 3 bases, J lost 2 bases, and 5 bases stayed unmatched. The CDR3 runs to 15 residues. J is TRBJ2-3 and V is TRBV4-3; TRBD2 aligns across 7 bases. Sequenced material: CD4+ T cells sorted from blood, taken at week 49, from a patient treated with tofacitinib. The sequence was obtained from a human donor with alopecia areata. The CDR3 here is CASSQESGVTDTQYF. CDR3 bases: TGCGCCAGCAGCCAGGAGAGCGGGGTCACAGATACGCAGTATTTT.